Below are 18 T cell receptor beta chains sequenced from a single sample in a study of blood T cell repertoires in COVID-19 (dated by TCRdb to 2020 to 2022). Libraries were built with the immunoSEQ multiplex PCR assay. The table comes from immuneACCESS by way of TCRdb, which keeps in-frame sequences with V and J called. Part of the clones is missing from these tables; in studies checked, under half for an unresolved V gene and the rest for unknown reasons. Across this sample there are some 120,000 clones, with approximately 92% seen only once. Jointly, the top ten make up around a quarter of the sample. Sequenced input: peripheral blood. The receptor source for this set is a man in his 70s with active or convalescent COVID-19.

The chain links TRBV7-9 to TRBJ2-1; 7 positions agree with TRBD2. The ends lost 0 bases at V and 8 bases at J; junction bases unmatched: 4. This CDR3 spans 14 amino acids. Germline CDR1 is SEHNR and CDR2 is FQNEAQ (reference sequence). This chain's CDR3 is CASSLAQAGDEQFF. The DNA for the CDR3 is TGTGCCAGCAGCTTAGCCCAGGCGGGGGATGAGCAGTTCTTC.

The table lists this clone with a few counts. This sequence joins TRBV15 and TRBJ2-6; possibly TRBD1 for D (6 bases). Germline V gene sequence: CDR1 LNHNV, CDR2 YYDKDF (reference sequence). The CDR3 is 17 amino acids. Trimming removed 3 bases from V and 4 bases from J, with 16 bases in between. In nucleotides, the CDR3 is TGTGCCACCAGCAGCGCAGTACAGGGTTCCGGGGCCAACGTCCTGACTTTC. Amino acids: CATSSAVQGSGANVLTF.

The V and J genes are TRBV6-5 and TRBJ2-1; 10 bases line up with TRBD1. This CDR3 has 15 amino acids. Germline trimming cut 2 bases from V and 4 bases from J; bases unmatched to any gene: 2. In germline, CDR1 is MNHEY, CDR2 SVGAGI. In DNA, the CDR3 is TGTGCCAGCAGTTACGACAGGGGGCTATACAATGAGCAGTTCTTC. As protein: CASSYDRGLYNEQFF.

CDR3 loop: CATSRDTPYEQYF. The DNA for the CDR3 is TGTGCCACCTCAAGGGACACCCCTTACGAGCAGTACTTC. This chain connects TRBV12-3 or TRBV12-4 to TRBJ2-7, with TRBD1 as a possible D gene (6 bases). The CDR3 is 13 residues long. Trimming took 10 bases from V and 4 from J, leaving 17 bases between them.

This clone was counted many times. V is TRBV15 and J is TRBJ2-7, with 9 bases identical to TRBD2. This CDR3 spans 15 amino acids. Germline CDR1 reads LNHNV; CDR2 reads YYDKDF (reference sequence). The V gene end was trimmed by 0 bases and the J gene end by 0 bases; junction bases not matched to a gene: 0. The CDR3 spells CATSRELAGSYEQYF. Written as DNA, the CDR3 is TGTGCCACCAGCAGAGAACTAGCGGGCTCCTACGAGCAGTACTTC. Supplemented by reference TRBV15 and TRBJ2-7, the full variable domain reads DAMVIQNPRYQVTQFGKPVTLSCSQTLNHNVMYWYQQKSSQAPKLLFHYYDKDFNNEADTPDNFQSRRPNTSFCFLDIRSPGLGDTAMYLCATSRELAGSYEQYFGPGTRLTVT.

V is TRBV6-5 and J is TRBJ1-1; tentatively, D is TRBD1 (5 bases). The germline CDR1 and CDR2 sequences are MNHEY and SVGAGI. The CDR3 runs 12 residues. V shed 6 bases and J shed 2 bases, with 7 bases lying between them. The CDR3 nucleotides read TGTGCCAGCAGAAGGGGTAACACTGAAGCTTTCTTT. Amino acids: CASRRGNTEAFF.

The rearrangement joins TRBV24-1 to TRBJ2-5, with D tentatively TRBD2 (5 bases). The V gene lost 4 bases and the J gene lost 5 bases, with 19 bases spanning the gap. Germline V CDR1 and CDR2: KGHDR, SFDVKD. This CDR3 is built from 16 residues. The CDR3 is CATSEGRGERGETQYF. In DNA form, the CDR3 reads TGTGCCACCAGTGAAGGTCGCGGAGAAAGAGGGGAGACCCAGTACTTC.

This sequence joins TRBV18 and TRBJ2-1; 8 bases line up with TRBD1. There are 15 residues in the CDR3. The J segment lost 7 bases and the V segment lost 6 bases, leaving 11 bases of the junction unmatched. Germline CDR1 is KGHSH and CDR2 is LQKENI. The CDR3 reads CASSRRQGRPNEQFF. The CDR3 DNA reads as TGTGCCAGCTCCCGTAGACAGGGGAGGCCAAATGAGCAGTTCTTC.

This clone was seen once. The CDR3 DNA follows: TGTGCCAGCACCCACGCGGAGGGGAACACTGAAGCTTTCTTT. Translated: CASTHAEGNTEAFF. The chain employs TRBV6-5 and TRBJ1-1; the D is unclear. Germline loops: CDR1 MNHEY, CDR2 SVGAGI. V was trimmed by 7 bases and J by 1 base, leaving 13 bases between them. This CDR3 is 14 amino acids long.

This clone was observed a handful of times. The J gene is TRBJ2-2, the V gene TRBV18; TRBD1 might be the D (7 bases). Germline V gene lookup returns CDR1 KGHSH and CDR2 LQKENI. This CDR3 has 16 residues. V dropped 3 bases and J dropped 1 base, with 12 bases sitting between them. CDR3 DNA sequence: TGTGCCAGCTCACCCCAGGGGGGACAGAACACCGGGGAGCTGTTTTTT. The encoded protein is CASSPQGGQNTGELFF.

V is TRBV2 and J is TRBJ2-5; a weak D match, TRBD2 (7 bases). Looked up from germline, CDR1 is SNHLY and CDR2 is FYNNEI. CDR3 length equals 14 residues. Between the trimmed V and J ends, which lost 6 bases and 2 bases, there was a span of 13 bases. CDR3 in amino acids: CASRGGTMQETQYF. As DNA, the CDR3 is TGTGCCAGCAGGGGGGGGACAATGCAAGAGACCCAGTACTTC.

This chain links TRBV6-2 or TRBV6-3 with TRBJ2-5; D ambiguous. From germline, CDR1 is MNHEY and CDR2 SVGEGT. V was cut by 0 bases and J by 7 bases, with 3 bases left in between. CDR3 length: 11 amino acids. CDR3 amino acids: CASSYSATQYF. DNA of the CDR3: TGTGCCAGCAGTTACTCGGCGACCCAGTACTTC.

This clone appeared a few times. The rearrangement joins TRBV28 to TRBJ2-7; possible D gene TRBD1, 5 bases. The CDR3 sequence is 14 residues long. Trimming shortened V by 8 bases and J by 2 bases, and 16 bases separated the two germline ends. Germline V gene lookup returns CDR1 MDHEN and CDR2 SYDVKM. The CDR3 reads CASAGAGPTYEQYF. The CDR3, as DNA: TGTGCCAGCGCTGGGGCAGGTCCTACCTACGAGCAGTACTTC.

The chain links TRBV9 to TRBJ1-4; D might be TRBD1 (6 bases). CDR3 length: 15 residues. V dropped 0 bases and J dropped 5 bases, with 11 bases sitting between them. Germline lookup yields CDR1 SGDLS and CDR2 YYNGEE. CDR3 nucleotides: TGTGCCAGCAGCGTAGATGTGGGGGCCAATGAAAAACTGTTTTTT. Its protein is CASSVDVGANEKLFF. The full variable domain, rest sourced from reference TRBV9 and TRBJ1-4, is DSGVTQTPKHLITATGQRVTLRCSPRSGDLSVYWYQQSLDQGLQFLIQYYNGEERAKGNILERFSAQQFPDLHSELNLSSLELGDSALYFCASSVDVGANEKLFFGSGTQLSVL.

The rearrangement joins TRBV6-6 to TRBJ1-1, with D hard to call. There are 14 residues in the CDR3. The germline V gene encodes CDR1 MNHNY and CDR2 SVGAGI (reference sequence). Trimming removed 2 bases from V and 2 bases from J, with 9 bases in between. The CDR3 DNA is TGTGCCAGCAGTTACATGGAGGACAACACTGAAGCTTTCTTT. Its protein product is CASSYMEDNTEAFF.

The chain employs TRBV2 and TRBJ2-2, with TRBD2 identical over 7 bases. From germline, CDR1 is SNHLY and CDR2 FYNNEI. This CDR3 comprises 15 residues. Trimming removed 9 bases from V and 0 bases from J; junction bases left unmatched: 7. In DNA, the CDR3 is TGTGCCAGAACGATAACTAGCGCGAACACCGGGGAGCTGTTTTTT. Amino acids: CARTITSANTGELFF.

This rearrangement joins TRBV19 to TRBJ2-5; 9 bases match TRBD1. The CDR3 spans 13 residues. Germline CDR1 and CDR2: LNHDA and SQIVND (reference sequence). With 11 bases clipped from V and 5 bases from J, the junction kept 9 bases outside the gene matches. CDR3 sequence (DNA): TGTGCCTGCTCGGACAGGGGTAGTGAGACCCAGTACTTC. Amino acids: CACSDRGSETQYF.

This chain uses TRBV18 with TRBJ1-2; D is perhaps TRBD1 (6 bases). Germline V lookup: CDR1 KGHSH, CDR2 LQKENI. Between the trimmed V and J ends, which lost 4 bases and 6 bases, there was a span of 15 bases. CDR3 length: 14 amino acids. CDR3 in DNA: TGTGCCAGCTCACTCCGGACAGCCCCAGATGGCTACACCTTC. Encoded protein: CASSLRTAPDGYTF.